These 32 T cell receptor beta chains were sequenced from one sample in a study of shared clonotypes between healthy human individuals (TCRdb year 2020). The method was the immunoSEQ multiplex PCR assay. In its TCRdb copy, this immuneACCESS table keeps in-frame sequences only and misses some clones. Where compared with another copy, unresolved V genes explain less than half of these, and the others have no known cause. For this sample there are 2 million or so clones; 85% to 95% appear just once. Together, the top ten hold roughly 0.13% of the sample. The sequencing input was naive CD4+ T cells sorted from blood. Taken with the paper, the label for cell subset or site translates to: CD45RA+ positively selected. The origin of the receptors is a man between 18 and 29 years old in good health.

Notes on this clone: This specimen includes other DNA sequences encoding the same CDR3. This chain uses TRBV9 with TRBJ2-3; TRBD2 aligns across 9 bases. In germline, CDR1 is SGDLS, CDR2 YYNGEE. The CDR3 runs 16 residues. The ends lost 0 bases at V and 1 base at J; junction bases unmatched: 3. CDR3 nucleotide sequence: TGTGCCAGCAGCGTAGCAGCGGGGGGTCGCACAGATACGCAGTATTTT. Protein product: CASSVAAGGRTDTQYF.

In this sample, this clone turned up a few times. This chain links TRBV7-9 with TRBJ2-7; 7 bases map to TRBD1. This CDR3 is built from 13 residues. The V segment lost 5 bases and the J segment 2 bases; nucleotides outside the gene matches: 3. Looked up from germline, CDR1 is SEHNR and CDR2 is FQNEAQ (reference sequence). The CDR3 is CASSIGTAYEQYF. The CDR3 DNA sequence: TGTGCCAGCAGCATCGGGACAGCCTACGAGCAGTACTTC.

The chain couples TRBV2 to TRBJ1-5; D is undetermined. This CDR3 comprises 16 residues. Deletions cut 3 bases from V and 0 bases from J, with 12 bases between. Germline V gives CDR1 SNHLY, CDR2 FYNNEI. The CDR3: CASSDYGGVSNQPQHF. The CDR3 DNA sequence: TGTGCCAGCAGTGATTACGGCGGGGTTAGCAATCAGCCCCAGCATTTT.

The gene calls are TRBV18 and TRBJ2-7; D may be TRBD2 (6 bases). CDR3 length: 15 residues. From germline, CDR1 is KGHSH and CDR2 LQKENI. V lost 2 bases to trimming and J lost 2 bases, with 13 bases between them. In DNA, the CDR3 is TGTGCCAGCTCACCAGGGGGGACCGCTACCTACGAGCAGTACTTC. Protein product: CASSPGGTATYEQYF.

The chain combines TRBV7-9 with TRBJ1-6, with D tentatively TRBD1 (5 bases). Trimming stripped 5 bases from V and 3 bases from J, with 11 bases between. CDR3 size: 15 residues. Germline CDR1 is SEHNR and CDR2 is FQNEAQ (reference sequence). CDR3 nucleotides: TGTGCCAGCAGCGTTGAGGGGAGCTATAATTCACCCCTCCACTTT. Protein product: CASSVEGSYNSPLHF.

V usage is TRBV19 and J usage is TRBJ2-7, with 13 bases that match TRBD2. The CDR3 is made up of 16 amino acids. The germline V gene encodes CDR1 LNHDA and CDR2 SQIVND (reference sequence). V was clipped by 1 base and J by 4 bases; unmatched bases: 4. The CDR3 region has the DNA TGTGCCAGTAGTATAGCGGGACTAGCGGGAAATTACGAGCAGTACTTC. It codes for CASSIAGLAGNYEQYF.

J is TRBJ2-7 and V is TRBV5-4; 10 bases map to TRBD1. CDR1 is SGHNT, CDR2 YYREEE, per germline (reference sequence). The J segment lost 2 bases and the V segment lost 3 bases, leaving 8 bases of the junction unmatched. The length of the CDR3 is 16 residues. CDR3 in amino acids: CASSSGVGTGAYEQYF. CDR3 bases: TGTGCCAGCAGCTCCGGCGTCGGGACAGGGGCCTACGAGCAGTACTTC.

CDR3 loop: CASSVGPSTEAFF. The DNA of the CDR3 is TGTGCCAGCAGTGTAGGCCCGTCCACTGAAGCTTTCTTT. The chain links TRBV2 to TRBJ1-1; no firm D call. The V gene's germline CDR1 is SNHLY and CDR2 FYNNEI. V was trimmed by 4 bases and J by 4 bases, leaving 10 bases between them. This CDR3 spans 13 amino acids.

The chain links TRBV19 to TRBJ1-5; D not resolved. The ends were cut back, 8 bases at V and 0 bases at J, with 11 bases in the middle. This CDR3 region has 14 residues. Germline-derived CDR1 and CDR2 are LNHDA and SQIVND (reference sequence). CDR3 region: CASATENSNQPQHF. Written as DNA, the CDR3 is TGTGCCAGTGCGACGGAGAATAGCAATCAGCCCCAGCATTTT.

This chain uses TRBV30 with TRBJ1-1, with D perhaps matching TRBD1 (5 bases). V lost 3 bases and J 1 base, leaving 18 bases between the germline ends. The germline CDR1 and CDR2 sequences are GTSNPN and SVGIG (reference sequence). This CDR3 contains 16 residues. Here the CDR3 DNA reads TGTGCCTGGAGGCGATTTACGGGACTCTCGAACACTGAAGCTTTCTTT. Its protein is CAWRRFTGLSNTEAFF.

CDR3 residues: CASSLDVQEDEQFF. The DNA for the CDR3 is TGCGCCAGCAGCTTGGATGTGCAGGAGGATGAGCAGTTCTTC. V usage is TRBV5-1 and J usage is TRBJ2-1; D perhaps matches TRBD2 (5 bases). The CDR3 is 14 residues long. Trimming cost V 0 bases and J 8 bases, with 12 bases left between them. CDR1 and CDR2 from the germline V gene are SGHRS and YFSETQ.

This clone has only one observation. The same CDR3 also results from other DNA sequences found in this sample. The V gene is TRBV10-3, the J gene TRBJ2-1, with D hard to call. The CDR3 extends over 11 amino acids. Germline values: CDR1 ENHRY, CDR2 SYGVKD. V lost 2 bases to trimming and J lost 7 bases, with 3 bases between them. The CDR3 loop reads CAISEKNEQFF. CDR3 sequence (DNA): TGTGCCATCAGTGAGAAGAATGAGCAGTTCTTC.

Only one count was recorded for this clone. CDR3 sequence: CASSTSRGRSYEQYF. The CDR3 DNA follows: TGTGCCAGCAGCACTTCGCGGGGTAGATCCTACGAGCAGTACTTC. The chain uses TRBV7-9 and TRBJ2-7; tentative D call: TRBD2 (6 bases). The CDR3 covers 15 residues. The V end lost 5 bases, the J end lost 1 base, and 15 bases lay between the germline ends. From germline, CDR1 is SEHNR and CDR2 FQNEAQ (reference sequence).

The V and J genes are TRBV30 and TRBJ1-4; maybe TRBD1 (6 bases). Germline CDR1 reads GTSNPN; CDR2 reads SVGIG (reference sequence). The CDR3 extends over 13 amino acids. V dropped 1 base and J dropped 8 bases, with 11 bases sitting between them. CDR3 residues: CAWSARGKEKLFF. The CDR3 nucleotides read TGTGCCTGGAGTGCGAGGGGGAAGGAAAAACTGTTTTTT. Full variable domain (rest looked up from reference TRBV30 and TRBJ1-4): SQTIHQWPATLVQPVGSPLSLECTVEGTSNPNLYWYRQAAGRGLQLLFYSVGIGQISSEVPQNLSASRPQDRQFILSSKKLLLSDSGFYLCAWSARGKEKLFFGSGTQLSVL.

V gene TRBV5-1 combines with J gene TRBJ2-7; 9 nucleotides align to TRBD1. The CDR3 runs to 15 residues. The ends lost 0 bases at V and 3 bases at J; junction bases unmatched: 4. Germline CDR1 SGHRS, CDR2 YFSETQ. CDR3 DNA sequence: TGCGCCAGCAGCTTGGGGGACAGGGCCAACTACGAGCAGTACTTC. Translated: CASSLGDRANYEQYF.

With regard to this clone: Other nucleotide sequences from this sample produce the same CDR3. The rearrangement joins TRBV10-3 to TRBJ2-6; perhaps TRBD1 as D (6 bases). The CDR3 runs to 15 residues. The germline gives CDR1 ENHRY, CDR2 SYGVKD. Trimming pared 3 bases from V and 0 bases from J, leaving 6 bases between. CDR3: CAISEGGSGANVLTF. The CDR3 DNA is TGTGCCATCAGTGAAGGGGGCTCTGGGGCCAACGTCCTGACTTTC.

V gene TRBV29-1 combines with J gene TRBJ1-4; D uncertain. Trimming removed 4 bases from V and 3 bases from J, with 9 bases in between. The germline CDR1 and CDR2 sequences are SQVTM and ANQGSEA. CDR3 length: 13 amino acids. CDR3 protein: CSVGDGPNEKLFF. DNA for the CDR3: TGCAGCGTTGGAGACGGACCTAATGAAAAACTGTTTTTT.

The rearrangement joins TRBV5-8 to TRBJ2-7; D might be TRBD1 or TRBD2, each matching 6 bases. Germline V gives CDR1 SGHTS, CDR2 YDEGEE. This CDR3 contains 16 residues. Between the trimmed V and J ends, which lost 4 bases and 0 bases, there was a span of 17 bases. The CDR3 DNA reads TGTGCCAGCAGCACCGGACAGCTGGGGGGCTCCTACGAGCAGTACTTC. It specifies CASSTGQLGGSYEQYF.

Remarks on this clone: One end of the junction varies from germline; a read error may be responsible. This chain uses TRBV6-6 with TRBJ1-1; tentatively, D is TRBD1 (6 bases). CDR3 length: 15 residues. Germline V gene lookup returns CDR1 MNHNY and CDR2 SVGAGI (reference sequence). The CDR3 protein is CASYIAPGVNTGAFF. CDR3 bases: TGTGCCAGCTATATCGCCCCAGGGGTGAACACTGGAGCTTTCTTT.

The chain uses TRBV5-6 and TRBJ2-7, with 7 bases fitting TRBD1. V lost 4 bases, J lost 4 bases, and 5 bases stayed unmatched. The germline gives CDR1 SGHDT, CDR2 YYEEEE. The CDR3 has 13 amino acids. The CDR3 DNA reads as TGTGCCAGCAGCCCAACAGGGGAGTACGAGCAGTACTTC. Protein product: CASSPTGEYEQYF.

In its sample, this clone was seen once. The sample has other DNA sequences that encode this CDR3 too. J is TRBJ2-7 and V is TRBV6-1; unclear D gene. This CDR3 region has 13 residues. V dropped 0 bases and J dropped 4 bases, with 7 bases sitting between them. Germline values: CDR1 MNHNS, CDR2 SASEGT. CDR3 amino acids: CASSEAGLYEQYF. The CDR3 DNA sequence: TGTGCCAGCAGTGAAGCAGGGTTATACGAGCAGTACTTC.

CDR3 sequence reads: CASSKQGLAGDTDTQYF. The CDR3 DNA reads TGTGCCAGCAGTAAACAAGGACTAGCGGGGGACACAGATACGCAGTATTTT. The chain couples TRBV2 to TRBJ2-3; the match to TRBD2 covers 13 bases. The CDR3 totals 17 residues. Germline values: CDR1 SNHLY, CDR2 FYNNEI. Trimming removed 5 bases from V and 2 bases from J; junction bases left unmatched: 7. Complete variable domain (other parts from reference TRBV2 and TRBJ2-3): EPEVTQTPSHQVTQMGQEVILRCVPISNHLYFYWYRQILGQKVEFLVSFYNNEISEKSEIFDDQFSVERPDGSNFTLKIRSTKLEDSAMYFCASSKQGLAGDTDTQYFGPGTRLTVL.

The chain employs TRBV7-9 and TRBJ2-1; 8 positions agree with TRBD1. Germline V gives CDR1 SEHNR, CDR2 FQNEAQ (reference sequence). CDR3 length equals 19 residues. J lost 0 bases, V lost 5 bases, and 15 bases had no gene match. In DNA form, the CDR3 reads TGTGCCAGCAGCCGACAGAATCGGGACAGGTGGAGCTCCTACAATGAGCAGTTCTTC. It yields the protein CASSRQNRDRWSSYNEQFF.

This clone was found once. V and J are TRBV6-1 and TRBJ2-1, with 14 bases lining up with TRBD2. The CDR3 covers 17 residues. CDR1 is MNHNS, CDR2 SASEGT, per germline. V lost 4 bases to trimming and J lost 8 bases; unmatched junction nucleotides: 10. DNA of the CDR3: TGTGCCAGCAGTGGCTCCGGGACTAGCGGGAGAGGGCATGAGCAGTTCTTC. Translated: CASSGSGTSGRGHEQFF.

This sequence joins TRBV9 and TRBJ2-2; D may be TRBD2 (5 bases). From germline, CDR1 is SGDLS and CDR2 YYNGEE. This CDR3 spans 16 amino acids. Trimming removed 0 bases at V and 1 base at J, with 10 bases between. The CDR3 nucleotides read TGTGCCAGCAGCGTAGGAGCGGAGAGGAACACCGGGGAGCTGTTTTTT. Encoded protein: CASSVGAERNTGELFF. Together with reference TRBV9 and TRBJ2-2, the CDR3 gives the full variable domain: DSGVTQTPKHLITATGQRVTLRCSPRSGDLSVYWYQQSLDQGLQFLIQYYNGEERAKGNILERFSAQQFPDLHSELNLSSLELGDSALYFCASSVGAERNTGELFFGEGSRLTVL.

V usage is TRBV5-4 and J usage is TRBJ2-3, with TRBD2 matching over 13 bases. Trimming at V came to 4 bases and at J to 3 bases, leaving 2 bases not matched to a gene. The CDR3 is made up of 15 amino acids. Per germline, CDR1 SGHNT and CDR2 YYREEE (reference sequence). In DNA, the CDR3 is TGTGCCAGCAGCCCGGGACTAGCGGGGACAGATACGCAGTATTTT. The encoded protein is CASSPGLAGTDTQYF.

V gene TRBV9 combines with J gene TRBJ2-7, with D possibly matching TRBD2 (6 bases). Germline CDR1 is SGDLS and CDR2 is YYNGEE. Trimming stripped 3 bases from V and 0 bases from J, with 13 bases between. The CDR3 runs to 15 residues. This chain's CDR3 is CASSAGLQSSYEQYF. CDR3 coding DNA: TGTGCCAGCAGCGCCGGACTACAGAGCTCCTACGAGCAGTACTTC.

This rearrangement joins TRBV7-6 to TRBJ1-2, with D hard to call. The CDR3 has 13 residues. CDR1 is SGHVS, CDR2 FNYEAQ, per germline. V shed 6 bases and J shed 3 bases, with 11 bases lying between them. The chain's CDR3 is CASSYDKDYGYTF. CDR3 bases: TGTGCCAGCAGTTACGACAAAGACTATGGCTACACCTTC.

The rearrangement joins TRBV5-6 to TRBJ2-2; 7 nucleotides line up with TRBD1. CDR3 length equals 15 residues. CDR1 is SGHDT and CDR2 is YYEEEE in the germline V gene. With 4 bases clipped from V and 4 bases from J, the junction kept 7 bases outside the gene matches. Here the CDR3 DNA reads TGTGCCAGCAGCAACCGGGACAGAATCACCGGGGAGCTGTTTTTT. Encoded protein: CASSNRDRITGELFF.

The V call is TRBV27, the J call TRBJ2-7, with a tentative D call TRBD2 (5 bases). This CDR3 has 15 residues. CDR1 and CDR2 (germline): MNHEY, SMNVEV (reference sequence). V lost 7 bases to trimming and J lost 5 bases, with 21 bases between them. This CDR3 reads CASTIRGGFSHEQYF. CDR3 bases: TGTGCCAGCACCATCCGAGGAGGCTTCTCTCACGAGCAGTACTTC.

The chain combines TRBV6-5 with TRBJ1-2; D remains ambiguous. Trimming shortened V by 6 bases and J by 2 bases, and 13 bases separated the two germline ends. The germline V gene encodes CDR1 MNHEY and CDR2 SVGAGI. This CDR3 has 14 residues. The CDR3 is CASSNGPTNYGYTF. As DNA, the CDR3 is TGTGCCAGCAGCAACGGACCGACGAACTATGGCTACACCTTC.

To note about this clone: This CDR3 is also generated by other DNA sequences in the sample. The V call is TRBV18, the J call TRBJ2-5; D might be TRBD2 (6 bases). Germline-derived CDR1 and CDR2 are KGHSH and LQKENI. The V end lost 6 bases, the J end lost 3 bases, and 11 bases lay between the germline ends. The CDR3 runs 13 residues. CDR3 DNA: TGTGCCAGCTCCCCCGGGACTGAAGAGACCCAGTACTTC. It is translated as CASSPGTEETQYF. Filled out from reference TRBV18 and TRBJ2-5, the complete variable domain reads NAGVMQNPRHLVRRRGQEARLRCSPMKGHSHVYWYRQLPEEGLKFMVYLQKENIIDESGMPKERFSAEFPKEGPSILRIQQVVRGDSAAYFCASSPGTEETQYFGPGTRLLVL.